These 18 T cell receptor beta chains came from one sample sequenced in a study of beta chain features in type 1 diabetes. General study findings and limits: Type 1 diabetes patients had TCRB CDR3s that were shorter (moderately but significantly so) in all four CD4+ subsets.

These receptors' antigens are unknown. Investigators reverse transcribed all isolated RNA, so they sequenced expressed TCRB transcripts. TCRdb keeps only in-frame clones here, not all; method: immunoSEQ multiplex PCR. The sample yields some 350,000 clones, roughly 14% seen once. The sample comprised naive CD4+ T cells from blood. The origin of the receptors is a woman younger than 30 with type 1 diabetes.

This clone was observed a handful of times. Written as DNA, the CDR3 is TGTGCCAGCTCACCGGGGGCGGCGAGTCAGCCCCAGCATTTT. Translation: CASSPGAASQPQHF. The gene calls are TRBV18 and TRBJ1-5, with D perhaps TRBD1 (6 bases). V lost 3 bases and J lost 6, with 12 bases in between. CDR1 is KGHSH and CDR2 is LQKENI in the germline V gene. This CDR3 is 14 amino acids long.

The chain couples TRBV11-2 to TRBJ2-5; 8 nucleotides match TRBD1. Germline-derived CDR1 and CDR2 are SGHAT and FQNNGV. Unmatched junction bases numbered 5, after V lost 3 bases and J lost 5 bases. The CDR3 sequence is 14 residues long. The CDR3 spells CASSFQGAGETQYF. The CDR3, as DNA: TGTGCCAGCAGCTTCCAGGGGGCCGGTGAGACCCAGTACTTC.

This chain uses TRBV11-3 with TRBJ2-3; D is perhaps TRBD2 (5 bases). V lost 1 base, J lost 2 bases, and 10 bases lay in between. The CDR3 length is 15 residues. Germline lookup yields CDR1 SGHNT and CDR2 YENEEA. CDR3 sequence reads: CASSLAGISTDTQYF. DNA for the CDR3: TGTGCCAGCAGCTTAGCCGGGATATCCACAGATACGCAGTATTTT.

The chain is built from TRBV4-2 and TRBJ2-1, with 7 bases lining up with TRBD2. CDR1 LGHNA and CDR2 YNFKEQ come from the germline V gene. The CDR3 has 16 amino acids. J was trimmed by 7 bases and V by 0 bases; bases with no gene match: 9. The CDR3 region is CASSQDGWASGNEQFF. The CDR3 nucleotides read TGTGCCAGCAGCCAAGATGGTTGGGCTAGCGGTAATGAGCAGTTCTTC.

The chain carries TRBV7-2 and TRBJ1-1; TRBD1 aligns across 7 bases. With V trimmed by 1 base and J by 4 bases, 9 bases remained unmatched. The length of the CDR3 is 16 residues. Germline CDR1 SGHTA, CDR2 FQGNSA. This CDR3 is CASSLVSKGAGTEAFF. In DNA form, the CDR3 reads TGTGCCAGCAGCTTAGTTTCGAAGGGGGCGGGCACTGAAGCTTTCTTT.

This clone was observed a few times. In nucleotides, the CDR3 is TGTGCCAGCAGTGAGCAGGGGGCAGGTCAGCCCCAGCATTTT. This codes for CASSEQGAGQPQHF. The rearrangement uses TRBV6-4 and TRBJ1-5; 8 bases agree with TRBD1. The CDR3 loop spans 14 amino acids. The germline V gene has CDR1 MRHNA and CDR2 SNTAGT. Losses at the gene ends were 3 bases for V and 6 bases for J; bases not matched to a gene: 4.

This chain joins TRBV13 and TRBJ2-1, with D tentatively TRBD2 (5 bases). The CDR3 is 16 residues long. V lost 4 bases, J lost 5 bases, and 18 bases lay in between. Germline lookup yields CDR1 PRHDT and CDR2 FYEKMQ (reference sequence). CDR3 in DNA: TGTGCCAGCAGCTCACCCCCCGCGGGCCAGCACAATGAGCAGTTCTTC. Residues: CASSSPPAGQHNEQFF.

The sample holds a few counts of this clone. This chain connects TRBV18 to TRBJ2-1, with 11 bases fitting TRBD2. Germline CDR1 reads KGHSH; CDR2 reads LQKENI. Trimming at V came to 2 bases and at J to 2 bases, leaving 2 bases not matched to a gene. This CDR3 region has 16 residues. The CDR3 region is CASSPKLAGAYNEQFF. The CDR3 region has the DNA TGTGCCAGCTCACCAAAACTAGCGGGAGCCTACAATGAGCAGTTCTTC. Variable domain in full (rest from reference TRBV18 and TRBJ2-1): NAGVMQNPRHLVRRRGQEARLRCSPMKGHSHVYWYRQLPEEGLKFMVYLQKENIIDESGMPKERFSAEFPKEGPSILRIQQVVRGDSAAYFCASSPKLAGAYNEQFFGPGTRLTVL.

The chain couples TRBV30 to TRBJ1-3; 8 nucleotides line up with TRBD1. Per germline, CDR1 GTSNPN and CDR2 SVGIG (reference sequence). The V and J ends lost 1 base and 4 bases, in that order; junction bases with no gene match: 6. This CDR3 has 15 residues. CDR3 loop: CAWSGAGGFGNTIYF. The CDR3 DNA follows: TGTGCCTGGAGTGGGGCAGGGGGCTTCGGAAACACCATATATTTT. The full variable domain, its missing parts supplied by reference TRBV30 and TRBJ1-3, is SQTIHQWPATLVQPVGSPLSLECTVEGTSNPNLYWYRQAAGRGLQLLFYSVGIGQISSEVPQNLSASRPQDRQFILSSKKLLLSDSGFYLCAWSGAGGFGNTIYFGEGSWLTVV.

This clone was seen a few times. This chain links TRBV30 with TRBJ2-7, with D possibly being TRBD2 (5 bases). Trimming stripped 4 bases from V and 0 bases from J, with 7 bases between. CDR1 and CDR2 from the germline V gene are GTSNPN and SVGIG (reference sequence). The CDR3 has 12 residues. CDR3 bases: TGTGCCTGGAAAGGGAGCTCCTACGAGCAGTACTTC. Translation gives CAWKGSSYEQYF.

The chain employs TRBV7-8 and TRBJ1-1; tentatively, D is TRBD1 (6 bases). CDR1 and CDR2 (germline): SGHVS, FQNEAQ. The CDR3 spans 15 residues. V gave up 4 bases and J gave up 6 bases, with 18 bases separating them. CDR3 sequence reads: CASSSGGQGWAEAFF. The CDR3 DNA follows: TGTGCCAGCAGCTCGGGGGGGCAGGGATGGGCTGAAGCTTTCTTT.

The rearrangement joins TRBV6-5 to TRBJ1-5, with TRBD1 matching over 10 bases. This CDR3 contains 16 residues. V dropped 0 bases and J dropped 4; count of bases not matched to a gene: 3. Germline V CDR1 and CDR2: MNHEY, SVGAGI. The CDR3 DNA follows: TGTGCCAGCAGTTACTCGGGGACAGGGGTGAATCAGCCCCAGCATTTT. It translates to CASSYSGTGVNQPQHF.

The chain uses TRBV7-2 and TRBJ2-1; TRBD2 aligns across 13 bases. The CDR3 spans 17 residues. Looked up from germline, CDR1 is SGHTA and CDR2 is FQGNSA. J was trimmed by 9 bases and V by 6 bases; bases with no gene match: 14. The CDR3, as DNA: TGTGCCAGCAGGACCGGAGGGACTAGCGGGACTGGAGGTGAGCAGTTCTTC. Its protein is CASRTGGTSGTGGEQFF.

The rearrangement joins TRBV4-2 to TRBJ1-4; D may be TRBD1 (6 bases). Germline assignment: CDR1 LGHNA and CDR2 YNFKEQ. The CDR3 spans 15 residues. The V and J ends lost 0 bases and 5 bases respectively, with 10 bases between them. The CDR3 region has the DNA TGTGCCAGCAGCCAAGATCTAACAGGGAATGAAAAACTGTTTTTT. It is translated as CASSQDLTGNEKLFF.

This clone has just a few counts. The chain recombines TRBV30 with TRBJ2-6, with D unresolved. The CDR3 covers 12 residues. V lost 4 bases and J lost 3, with 4 bases in between. Germline V gene lookup returns CDR1 GTSNPN and CDR2 SVGIG (reference sequence). The CDR3 loop is CAWTLGANVLTF. In DNA, the CDR3 is TGTGCCTGGACACTTGGGGCCAACGTCCTGACTTTC.

The chain has TRBV7-6 and TRBJ2-7; weak D call: TRBD1 (7 bases). V lost 5 bases, J lost 6 bases, and 17 bases lay in between. CDR3 length equals 14 residues. Germline loops: CDR1 SGHVS, CDR2 FNYEAQ. CDR3 in amino acids: CASSLNNRGGEQYF. For the CDR3, the DNA is TGTGCCAGCAGCCTGAATAACAGGGGAGGCGAGCAGTACTTC.

This clone was observed a few times. This chain uses TRBV28 with TRBJ1-2; 9 positions agree with TRBD1. Per germline, CDR1 MDHEN and CDR2 SYDVKM. After removal of 3 bases from V and 8 bases from J, the junction contained 1 base not matched to a gene. The CDR3 is made up of 12 amino acids. In DNA form, the CDR3 reads TGTGCCAGCAGTTTGACAGGGGGAGGCTACACCTTC. It translates to CASSLTGGGYTF.

This clone was recorded a few times. This chain connects TRBV19 to TRBJ1-2, with D possibly being TRBD1 (5 bases). With 7 bases removed from V and 13 bases from J, the gap between germline ends came to 22 bases. From germline, CDR1 is LNHDA and CDR2 SQIVND (reference sequence). The CDR3 runs to 13 residues. The CDR3, as DNA: TGTGCCAGTACCCCCAGGACATCTCTATTAAGCACCTTC. Translated, it gives CASTPRTSLLSTF.